This T cell receptor beta chain was sequenced in a study of blood T cell repertoires in COVID-19. Profiled with immunoSEQ multiplex PCR; TCRdb holds only in-frame clones, not every one. The data contain 27,000 or so clones, 75% to 95% of them singletons. The germline V gene has CDR1 LNHDA and CDR2 SQIVND (reference sequence). This CDR3 has 15 amino acids. V was clipped by 6 bases and J by 9 bases; unmatched bases: 9. The chain carries TRBV19 and TRBJ2-1; 12 bases match TRBD2. Source material: peripheral blood. This receptor was taken from a human donor with active COVID-19. The donor label of this sample is uncertain. The CDR3 nucleotides are TGTGCCAGTAGCCAGAGACTAGCGGGAGTAGTTGAGCAGTTCTTC. Translation: CASSQRLAGVVEQFF.